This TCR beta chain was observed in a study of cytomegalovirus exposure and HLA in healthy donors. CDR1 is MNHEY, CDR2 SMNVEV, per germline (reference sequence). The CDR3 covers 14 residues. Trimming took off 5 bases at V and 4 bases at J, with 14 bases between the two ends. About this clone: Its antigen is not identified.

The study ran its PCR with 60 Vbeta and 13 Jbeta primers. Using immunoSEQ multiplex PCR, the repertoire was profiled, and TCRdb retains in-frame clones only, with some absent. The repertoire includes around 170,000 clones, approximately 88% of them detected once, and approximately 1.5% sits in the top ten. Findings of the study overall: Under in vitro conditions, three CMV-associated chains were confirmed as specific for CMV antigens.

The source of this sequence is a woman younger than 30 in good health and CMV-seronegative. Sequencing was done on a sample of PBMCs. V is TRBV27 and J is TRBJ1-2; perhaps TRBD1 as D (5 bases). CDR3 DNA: TGTGCCAGCAGTCCGCAGACAGATCGCTATGGCTACACCTTC. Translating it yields CASSPQTDRYGYTF.